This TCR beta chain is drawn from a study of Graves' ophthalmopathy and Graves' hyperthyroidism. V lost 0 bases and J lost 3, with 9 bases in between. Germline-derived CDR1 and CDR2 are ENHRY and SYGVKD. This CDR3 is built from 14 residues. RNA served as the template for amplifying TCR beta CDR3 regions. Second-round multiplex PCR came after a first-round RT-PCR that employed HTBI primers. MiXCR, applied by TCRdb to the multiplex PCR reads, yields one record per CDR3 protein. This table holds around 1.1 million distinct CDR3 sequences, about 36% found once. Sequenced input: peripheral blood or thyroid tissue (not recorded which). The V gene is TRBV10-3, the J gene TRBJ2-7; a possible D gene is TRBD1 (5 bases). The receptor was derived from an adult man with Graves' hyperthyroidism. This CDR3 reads CAISESGDDYEQYF. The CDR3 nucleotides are TGTGCCATCAGTGAGTCAGGGGATGACTACGAGCAGTACTTC.